The 31 T cell receptor beta chains reported below all come from one sample, sequenced in a study of cytomegalovirus exposure and HLA in healthy donors. The PCR was carried out with 60 Vbeta primers and 13 Jbeta primers. Some clones are missing from TCRdb's copy, which holds only in-frame ones; the method was immunoSEQ multiplex PCR. The sample lists tens of thousands of clones, around 70% occurring once. Sequenced material: PBMCs. All receptors derive from a man aged 35-49 years in good health and CMV-seropositive.

This clone was counted only a few times. The chain uses TRBV19 and TRBJ1-1; D perhaps matches TRBD1 (5 bases). This CDR3 has 14 residues. The ends were cut back, 7 bases at V and 1 base at J, with 13 bases in the middle. Germline CDR1 is LNHDA and CDR2 is SQIVND (reference sequence). Here the CDR3 DNA reads TGTGCCAGTACCGAAGGGAGGGGGAACACTGAAGCTTTCTTT. This gives the protein CASTEGRGNTEAFF.

The chain recombines TRBV7-2 with TRBJ1-1, with D hard to call. The CDR3 contains 14 residues. V was cut by 2 bases and J by 5 bases, with 12 bases left in between. Germline V gene sequence: CDR1 SGHTA, CDR2 FQGNSA. The CDR3 nucleotides read TGTGCCAGCAGCTTACTCCCTACCGGGACTGAAGCTTTCTTT. Its protein is CASSLLPTGTEAFF.

V usage is TRBV5-4 and J usage is TRBJ2-2; D perhaps matches TRBD1 (6 bases). This CDR3 is built from 15 residues. The V and J ends lost 2 bases and 1 base respectively, with 9 bases between them. Germline CDR1 and CDR2: SGHNT and YYREEE (reference sequence). CDR3 residues: CASSFGGRNTGELFF. The CDR3 DNA is TGTGCCAGCAGCTTTGGGGGCCGGAACACCGGGGAGCTGTTTTTT.

The sample holds a few counts of this clone. J is TRBJ2-1 and V is TRBV4-2, with 7 positions matching TRBD1. J was trimmed by 5 bases and V by 4 bases; bases with no gene match: 11. This CDR3 comprises 16 residues. Germline CDR1 is LGHNA and CDR2 is YNFKEQ. CDR3 in amino acids: CASSLEGAIGDNEQFF. Here the CDR3 DNA reads TGTGCCAGCAGCCTTGAGGGGGCTATTGGGGACAATGAGCAGTTCTTC.

The chain uses TRBV5-1 and TRBJ2-3; 14 nucleotides align to TRBD2. Germline CDR1 is SGHRS and CDR2 is YFSETQ. There are 18 residues in the CDR3. Losses at the gene ends were 2 bases for V and 2 bases for J; bases not matched to a gene: 7. CDR3: CASSLRGLAGGATDTQYF. CDR3 sequence (DNA): TGCGCCAGCAGCTTAAGAGGACTAGCGGGAGGCGCCACAGATACGCAGTATTTT.

J is TRBJ2-7 and V is TRBV27; 8 bases map to TRBD1. V trimming: 4 bases; J trimming: 4 bases; junction bases outside the gene matches: 12. The CDR3 consists of 16 residues. Germline V lookup: CDR1 MNHEY, CDR2 SMNVEV (reference sequence). CDR3 DNA: TGTGCCAGCAGTTCCCCCCGACAGGGGAAAGGGTACGAGCAGTACTTC. Its protein product is CASSSPRQGKGYEQYF.

V gene TRBV7-2 combines with J gene TRBJ1-5, with TRBD1 matching over 8 bases. Germline V CDR1 and CDR2: SGHTA, FQGNSA. The V segment lost 0 bases and the J segment 9 bases; nucleotides outside the gene matches: 7. The CDR3 sequence is 15 residues long. As DNA, the CDR3 is TGTGCCAGCAGCTTAGCGGGGACAGGCGAGAGGCCCCAGCATTTT. This translates into CASSLAGTGERPQHF.

The chain recombines TRBV5-5 with TRBJ2-5, with unresolved D. Germline loops: CDR1 SGHKS, CDR2 YYEKEE (reference sequence). This CDR3 has 11 amino acids. V gave up 0 bases and J gave up 7 bases, with 4 bases separating them. CDR3 nucleotide sequence: TGTGCCAGCAGCTTGGCGGGGACCCAGTACTTC. Translation: CASSLAGTQYF.

This clone came up once. V usage is TRBV2 and J usage is TRBJ1-5, with D uncertain. The germline V and J ends were trimmed by 6 bases and 4 bases, with 13 bases remaining between them. The germline gives CDR1 SNHLY, CDR2 FYNNEI. This CDR3 has 14 amino acids. CDR3 DNA sequence: TGTGCCAGCAGCGAGGTCGGCCAGAATCAGCCCCAGCATTTT. This sequence encodes CASSEVGQNQPQHF.

This sequence joins TRBV6-5 and TRBJ2-1; the match to TRBD2 covers 9 bases. The CDR3 totals 16 residues. The V segment lost 0 bases and the J segment 8 bases; nucleotides outside the gene matches: 8. Germline V CDR1 and CDR2: MNHEY, SVGAGI. The CDR3 protein is CASSYSSAGGRYEQFF. CDR3 nucleotide sequence: TGTGCCAGCAGTTACTCGTCCGCGGGAGGGCGTTATGAGCAGTTCTTC.

The chain is built from TRBV5-1 and TRBJ2-1, with D unresolved. V was shortened by 0 bases and J by 0 bases, with 7 bases between the two germline ends. Germline CDR1 reads SGHRS; CDR2 reads YFSETQ. The length of the CDR3 is 15 residues. The CDR3 coding sequence is TGCGCCAGCAGCTTGGTGCAGGACTCCTACAATGAGCAGTTCTTC. Amino acids: CASSLVQDSYNEQFF.

The gene calls are TRBV28 and TRBJ2-1; 9 bases align to TRBD2. The CDR3 spans 16 residues. From germline, CDR1 is MDHEN and CDR2 SYDVKM. V gave up 6 bases and J gave up 9 bases; unmatched junction bases: 15. In nucleotides, the CDR3 is TGTGCCAGCAGCCCCGGATGGGCGGGAGGGTCGGCTGAGCAGTTCTTC. As protein: CASSPGWAGGSAEQFF.

The chain combines TRBV11-2 with TRBJ2-3; D is perhaps TRBD1 (6 bases). The CDR3 is 15 residues long. Germline CDR1 reads SGHAT; CDR2 reads FQNNGV. Trimming shortened V by 5 bases and J by 0 bases, and 12 bases separated the two germline ends. CDR3 protein: CASSIRGSSTDTQYF. Written as DNA, the CDR3 is TGTGCCAGCAGCATCAGGGGTTCTAGCACAGATACGCAGTATTTT.

This clone was found once. The rearrangement uses TRBV9 and TRBJ2-1; D might be TRBD2 (5 bases). Trimming shortened V by 0 bases and J by 2 bases, and 9 bases separated the two germline ends. The CDR3 consists of 15 residues. Per the germline V gene, CDR1 is SGDLS and CDR2 is YYNGEE. In nucleotides, the CDR3 is TGTGCCAGCAGCGTAGAAGGACTGACCTACAATGAGCAGTTCTTC. Its protein product is CASSVEGLTYNEQFF.

The CDR3 sequence is CASKQEAGGPDTQYF. The CDR3 nucleotides read TGTGCCAGCAAACAAGAGGCGGGGGGGCCAGATACGCAGTATTTT. This chain connects TRBV2 to TRBJ2-3; 9 nucleotides match TRBD2. With 7 bases clipped from V and 4 bases from J, the junction kept 9 bases outside the gene matches. Germline CDR1 and CDR2: SNHLY and FYNNEI. The CDR3 is 15 amino acids. Looking up the rest from reference TRBV2 and TRBJ2-3 gives the full variable domain: EPEVTQTPSHQVTQMGQEVILRCVPISNHLYFYWYRQILGQKVEFLVSFYNNEISEKSEIFDDQFSVERPDGSNFTLKIRSTKLEDSAMYFCASKQEAGGPDTQYFGPGTRLTVL.

The chain joins TRBV30 to TRBJ2-6, with D possibly being TRBD2 (6 bases). V lost 4 bases to trimming and J lost 2 bases, with 24 bases between them. Germline CDR1 reads GTSNPN; CDR2 reads SVGIG (reference sequence). The CDR3 has 19 amino acids. Here the CDR3 reads CAWNPPPGRGRTGANVLTF. CDR3 nucleotides: TGTGCCTGGAACCCACCCCCGGGGCGGGGACGGACTGGGGCCAACGTCCTGACTTTC.

The chain combines TRBV5-4 with TRBJ2-3; 11 positions match TRBD2. V shed 3 bases and J 2 bases; nucleotides not matched to a gene: 5. The CDR3 length is 16 residues. Germline-derived CDR1 and CDR2 are SGHNT and YYREEE (reference sequence). CDR3 in amino acids: CASSWGTSGVTDTQYF. The CDR3 bases are TGTGCCAGCAGCTGGGGGACTAGCGGAGTCACAGATACGCAGTATTTT.

V usage is TRBV7-2 and J usage is TRBJ2-7; D might be TRBD1 (6 bases). The germline V gene has CDR1 SGHTA and CDR2 FQGNSA. V lost 8 bases to trimming and J lost 0 bases, with 11 bases between them. There are 13 residues in the CDR3. CDR3 nucleotide sequence: TGTGCCAGCCGACAGGCCAGCTCCTACGAGCAGTACTTC. Translated, it gives CASRQASSYEQYF.

The chain carries TRBV4-3 and TRBJ2-3; D not resolved. Trimming removed 0 bases at V and 6 bases at J, with 4 bases between. CDR3 length equals 12 residues. Germline assignment: CDR1 LGHNA and CDR2 YSLEER. The CDR3 DNA sequence: TGCGCCAGCAGCCAAGAGTCGGATACGCAGTATTTT. Amino acids: CASSQESDTQYF.

The rearrangement joins TRBV4-3 to TRBJ1-4, with D hard to call. The CDR3 is 13 residues long. Per germline, CDR1 LGHNA and CDR2 YSLEER. Trimming cost V 1 base and J 10 bases, with 10 bases left between them. The CDR3 spells CASSQGGGSKLFF. The DNA of the CDR3 is TGCGCCAGCAGCCAAGGGGGAGGGTCAAAACTGTTTTTT.

The rearrangement joins TRBV5-1 to TRBJ1-1, with TRBD1 matching over 9 bases. The CDR3 spans 14 residues. V dropped 3 bases and J dropped 5; count of bases not matched to a gene: 5. The germline V gene has CDR1 SGHRS and CDR2 YFSETQ. CDR3 in amino acids: CASSSGTGRTEAFF. The CDR3, as DNA: TGCGCCAGCAGCTCAGGGACAGGGCGGACTGAAGCTTTCTTT.

The sample holds a few counts of this clone. V usage is TRBV9 and J usage is TRBJ2-3; 7 bases align to TRBD2. Trimming at V came to 0 bases and at J to 6 bases, leaving 1 base not matched to a gene. Germline CDR1 is SGDLS and CDR2 is YYNGEE. The length of the CDR3 is 13 residues. The CDR3 is CASSVGGGDTQYF. As DNA, the CDR3 is TGTGCCAGCAGCGTAGGGGGAGGGGATACGCAGTATTTT.

This clone was found once. The chain uses TRBV11-2 and TRBJ2-7; D is possibly TRBD1 (5 bases). Germline values: CDR1 SGHAT, CDR2 FQNNGV. V dropped 5 bases and J dropped 7 bases, with 9 bases sitting between them. This CDR3 contains 11 residues. CDR3 sequence (DNA): TGTGCCAGCAGCCCTGGGGCGGAGCAGTACTTC. Its protein product is CASSPGAEQYF.

This clone turned up a few times. The rearrangement links TRBV5-1 to TRBJ2-4, with TRBD2 matching over 11 bases. Germline V lookup: CDR1 SGHRS, CDR2 YFSETQ. The CDR3 is made up of 15 amino acids. The V gene end was trimmed by 4 bases and the J gene end by 7 bases; junction bases not matched to a gene: 7. The CDR3 spells CASSPSLAGDNIQYF. CDR3 nucleotide sequence: TGCGCCAGCAGCCCGTCACTAGCGGGAGATAACATTCAGTACTTC.

The CDR3 here is CASSLGQGVGETQYF. The CDR3, as DNA: TGTGCCAGCAGCTTAGGACAGGGGGTAGGGGAGACCCAGTACTTC. The chain recombines TRBV5-6 with TRBJ2-5; 10 bases line up with TRBD1. The CDR3 is 15 residues long. CDR1 is SGHDT, CDR2 YYEEEE, per germline. Losses at the gene ends were 2 bases for V and 5 bases for J; bases not matched to a gene: 6.

The V call is TRBV5-6, the J call TRBJ2-1; TRBD2 matches at 8 bases. CDR1 is SGHDT and CDR2 is YYEEEE in the germline V gene. The ends lost 2 bases at V and 7 bases at J; junction bases unmatched: 20. The CDR3 spans 19 residues. The CDR3 DNA reads TGTGCCAGCAGCTTACTAGCGGAGGGTTTAGGTGCCTTGTTAAATGAGCAGTTCTTC. Its protein product is CASSLLAEGLGALLNEQFF.

The table lists this clone with a few counts. This sequence joins TRBV5-4 and TRBJ2-1; TRBD1 matches 8 bases. The V gene's germline CDR1 is SGHNT and CDR2 YYREEE (reference sequence). The CDR3 is 15 residues long. Losses at the gene ends were 5 bases for V and 4 bases for J; bases not matched to a gene: 8. CDR3 sequence (DNA): TGTGCCAGCAGTACCGGACAGGGCGGGTACAATGAGCAGTTCTTC. This codes for CASSTGQGGYNEQFF. Variable domain in full (rest from reference TRBV5-4 and TRBJ2-1): ETGVTQSPTHLIKTRGQQVTLRCSSQSGHNTVSWYQQALGQGPQFIFQYYREEENGRGNFPPRFSGLQFPNYSSELNVNALELDDSALYLCASSTGQGGYNEQFFGPGTRLTVL.

This clone was observed a handful of times. J is TRBJ2-7 and V is TRBV5-1; the D gene is possibly TRBD2 (6 bases). The germline gives CDR1 SGHRS, CDR2 YFSETQ. Trimming cost V 5 bases and J 4 bases, with 13 bases left between them. The CDR3 is 13 residues long. The CDR3 region is CASRTGDGYEQYF. The CDR3 DNA reads as TGCGCCAGCAGAACGGGAGATGGGTACGAGCAGTACTTC.

The rearrangement links TRBV7-2 to TRBJ2-7; 9 bases align to TRBD2. With 2 bases clipped from V and 7 bases from J, the junction kept 9 bases outside the gene matches. The V gene's germline CDR1 is SGHTA and CDR2 FQGNSA. The CDR3 covers 15 residues. CDR3 in amino acids: CASSLWGGRADEQYF. The CDR3, as DNA: TGTGCCAGCAGCTTATGGGGCGGGAGGGCCGATGAGCAGTACTTC.

This clone was recorded a few times. This chain connects TRBV6-5 to TRBJ2-7; a possible D gene is TRBD2 (6 bases). Trimming shortened V by 6 bases and J by 2 bases, and 14 bases separated the two germline ends. The CDR3 has 14 amino acids. The germline gives CDR1 MNHEY, CDR2 SVGAGI. The CDR3 bases are TGTGCCAGCAGACGGACCTGGAGGGCCTACGAGCAGTACTTC. It is translated as CASRRTWRAYEQYF.

The chain uses TRBV30 and TRBJ1-6, with 7 nucleotides matching TRBD1. The junction had 2 bases not matched to a gene; V was cut back by 4 bases and J by 5 bases. The CDR3 has 13 amino acids. Germline V gene lookup returns CDR1 GTSNPN and CDR2 SVGIG (reference sequence). Here the CDR3 DNA reads TGTGCCTGGACTGGGACAGATAATTCACCCCTCCACTTT. This sequence encodes CAWTGTDNSPLHF.